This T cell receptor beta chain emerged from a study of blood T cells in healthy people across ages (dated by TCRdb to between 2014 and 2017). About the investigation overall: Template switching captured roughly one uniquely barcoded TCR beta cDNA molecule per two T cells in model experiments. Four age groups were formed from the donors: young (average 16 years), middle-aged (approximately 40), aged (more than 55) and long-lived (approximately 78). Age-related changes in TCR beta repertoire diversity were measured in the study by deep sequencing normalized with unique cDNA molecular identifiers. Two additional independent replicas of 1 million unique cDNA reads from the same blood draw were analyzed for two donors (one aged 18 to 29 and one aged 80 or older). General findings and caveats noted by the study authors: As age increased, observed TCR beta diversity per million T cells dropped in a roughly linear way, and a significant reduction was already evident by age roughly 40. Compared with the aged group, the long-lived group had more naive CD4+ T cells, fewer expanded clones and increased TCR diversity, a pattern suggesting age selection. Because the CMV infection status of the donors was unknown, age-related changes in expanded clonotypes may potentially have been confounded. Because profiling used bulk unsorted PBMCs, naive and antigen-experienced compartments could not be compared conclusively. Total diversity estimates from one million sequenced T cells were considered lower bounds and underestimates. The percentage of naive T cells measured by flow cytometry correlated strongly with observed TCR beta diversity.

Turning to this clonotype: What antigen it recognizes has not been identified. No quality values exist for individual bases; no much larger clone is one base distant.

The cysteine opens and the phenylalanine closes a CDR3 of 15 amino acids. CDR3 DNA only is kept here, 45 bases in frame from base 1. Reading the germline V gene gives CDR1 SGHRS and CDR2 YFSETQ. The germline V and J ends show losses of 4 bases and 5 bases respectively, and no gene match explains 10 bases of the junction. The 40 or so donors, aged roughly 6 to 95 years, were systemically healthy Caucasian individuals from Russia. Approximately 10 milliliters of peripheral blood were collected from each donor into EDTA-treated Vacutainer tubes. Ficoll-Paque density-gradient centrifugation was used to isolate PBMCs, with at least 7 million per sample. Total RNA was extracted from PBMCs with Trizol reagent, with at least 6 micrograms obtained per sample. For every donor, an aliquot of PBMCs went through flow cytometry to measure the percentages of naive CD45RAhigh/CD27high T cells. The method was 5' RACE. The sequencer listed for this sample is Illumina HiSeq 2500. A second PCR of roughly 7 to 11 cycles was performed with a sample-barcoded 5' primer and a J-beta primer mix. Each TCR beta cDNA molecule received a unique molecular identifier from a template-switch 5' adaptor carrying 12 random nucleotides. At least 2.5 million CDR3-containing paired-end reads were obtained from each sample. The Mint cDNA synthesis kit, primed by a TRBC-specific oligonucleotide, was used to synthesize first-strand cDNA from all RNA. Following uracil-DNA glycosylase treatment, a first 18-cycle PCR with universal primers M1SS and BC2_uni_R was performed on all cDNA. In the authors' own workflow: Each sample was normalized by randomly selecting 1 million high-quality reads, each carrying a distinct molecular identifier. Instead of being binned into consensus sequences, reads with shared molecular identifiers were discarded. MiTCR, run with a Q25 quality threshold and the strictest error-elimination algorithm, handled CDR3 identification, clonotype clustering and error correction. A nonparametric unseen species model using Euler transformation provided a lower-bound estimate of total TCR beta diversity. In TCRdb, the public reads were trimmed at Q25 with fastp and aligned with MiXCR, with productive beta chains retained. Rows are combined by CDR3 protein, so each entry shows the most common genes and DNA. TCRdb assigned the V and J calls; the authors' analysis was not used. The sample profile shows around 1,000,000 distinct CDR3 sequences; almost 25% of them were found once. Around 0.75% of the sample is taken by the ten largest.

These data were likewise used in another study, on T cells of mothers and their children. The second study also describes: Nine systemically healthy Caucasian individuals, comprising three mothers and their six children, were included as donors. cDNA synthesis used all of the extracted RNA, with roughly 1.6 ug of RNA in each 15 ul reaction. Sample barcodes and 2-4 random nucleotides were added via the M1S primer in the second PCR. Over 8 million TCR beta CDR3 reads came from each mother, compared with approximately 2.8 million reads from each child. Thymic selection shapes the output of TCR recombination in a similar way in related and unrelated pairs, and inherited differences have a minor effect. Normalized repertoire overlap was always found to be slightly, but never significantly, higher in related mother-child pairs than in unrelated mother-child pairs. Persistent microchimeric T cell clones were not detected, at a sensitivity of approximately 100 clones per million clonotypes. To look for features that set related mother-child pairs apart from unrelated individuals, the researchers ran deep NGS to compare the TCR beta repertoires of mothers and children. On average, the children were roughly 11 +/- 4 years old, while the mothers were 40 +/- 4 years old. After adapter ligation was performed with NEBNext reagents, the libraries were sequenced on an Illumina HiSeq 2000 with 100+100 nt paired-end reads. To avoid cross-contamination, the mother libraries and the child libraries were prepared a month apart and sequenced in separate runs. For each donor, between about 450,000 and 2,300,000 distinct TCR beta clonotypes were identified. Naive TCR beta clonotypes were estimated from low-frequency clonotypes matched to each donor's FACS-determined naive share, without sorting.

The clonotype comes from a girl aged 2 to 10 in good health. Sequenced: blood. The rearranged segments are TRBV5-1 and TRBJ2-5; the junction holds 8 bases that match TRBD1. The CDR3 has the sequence CASSQLGQGGETQYF. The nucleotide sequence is TGCGCCAGCAGCCAGCTAGGACAGGGAGGCGAGACCCAGTACTTC.